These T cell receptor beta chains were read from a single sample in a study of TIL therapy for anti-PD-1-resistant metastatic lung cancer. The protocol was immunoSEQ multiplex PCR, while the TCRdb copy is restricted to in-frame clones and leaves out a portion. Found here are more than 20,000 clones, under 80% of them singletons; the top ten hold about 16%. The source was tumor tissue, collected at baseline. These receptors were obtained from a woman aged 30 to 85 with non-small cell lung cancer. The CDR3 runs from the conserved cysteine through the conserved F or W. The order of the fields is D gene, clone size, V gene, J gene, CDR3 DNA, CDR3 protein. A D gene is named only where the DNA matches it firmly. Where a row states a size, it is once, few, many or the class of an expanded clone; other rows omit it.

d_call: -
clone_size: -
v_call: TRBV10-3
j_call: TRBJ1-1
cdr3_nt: TGTGCCATCAGTGAGGCCGGGGAGAACACTGAAGCTTTCTTT
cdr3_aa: CAISEAGENTEAFF

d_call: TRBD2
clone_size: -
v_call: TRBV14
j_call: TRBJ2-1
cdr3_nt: TGTGCCAGCAGCCATTTACTAGCGGGAGCTGAGCAGTTCTTC
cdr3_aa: CASSHLLAGAEQFF

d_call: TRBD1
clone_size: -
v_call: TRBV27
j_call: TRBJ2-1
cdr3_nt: TGTGCCAGCACTAACCCGGGACAGCCCTACAATGAGCAGTTCTTC
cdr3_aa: CASTNPGQPYNEQFF

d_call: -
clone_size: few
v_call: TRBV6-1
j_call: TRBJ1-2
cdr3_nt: TGTGCCAGCACAGGAGCTAACTATGGCTACACCTTC
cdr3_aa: CASTGANYGYTF

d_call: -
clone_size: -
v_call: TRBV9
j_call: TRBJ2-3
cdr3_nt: TGTGCCAGCAGCGTAGAGGCCGGGAGAGTTACAGATACGCAGTATTTT
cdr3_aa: CASSVEAGRVTDTQYF

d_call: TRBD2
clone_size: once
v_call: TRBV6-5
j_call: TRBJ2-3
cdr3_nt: TGTGCCAGCAGTTATTCGACTAGCGGGACAGATACGCAGTATTTT
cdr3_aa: CASSYSTSGTDTQYF

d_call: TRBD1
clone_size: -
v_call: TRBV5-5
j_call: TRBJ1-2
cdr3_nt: TGTGCCAGCAGCTTACAGGACAGGGGGACCTATGGCTACACCTTC
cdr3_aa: CASSLQDRGTYGYTF

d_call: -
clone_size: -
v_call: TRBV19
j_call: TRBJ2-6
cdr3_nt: TGTGCCAGTAGTTTAGAGGGTAAAAGCTCTGGGGCCAACGTCCTGACTTTC
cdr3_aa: CASSLEGKSSGANVLTF

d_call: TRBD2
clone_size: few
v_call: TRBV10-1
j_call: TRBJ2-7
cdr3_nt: TGCGCCAGCAGACAGACTAGCAGATCCTACGAGCAGTACTTC
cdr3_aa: CASRQTSRSYEQYF

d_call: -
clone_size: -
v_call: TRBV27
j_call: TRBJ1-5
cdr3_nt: TGTGCCAGCAGTTTAAACATTTATCAGCCCCAGCATTTT
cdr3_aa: CASSLNIYQPQHF

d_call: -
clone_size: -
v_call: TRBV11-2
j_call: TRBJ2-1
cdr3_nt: TGTGCCAGCAGCTTAGCCCCGGGTGAGCAGTTCTTC
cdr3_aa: CASSLAPGEQFF

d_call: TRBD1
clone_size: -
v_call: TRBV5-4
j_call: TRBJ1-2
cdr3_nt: TGTGCCAGCAGCTTGCGGGAGGGGGCAGGGGGCTACACCTTC
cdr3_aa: CASSLREGAGGYTF

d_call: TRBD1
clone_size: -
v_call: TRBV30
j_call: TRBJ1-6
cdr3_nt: TGTGCCACGACAGACAGGGGAAATTCACCCCTCCACTTT
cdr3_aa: CATTDRGNSPLHF

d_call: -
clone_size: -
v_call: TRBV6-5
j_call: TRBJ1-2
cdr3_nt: TGTGCCAGCAGTTACAGAAGGGCAGGGAATGGCTACACCTTC
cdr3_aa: CASSYRRAGNGYTF

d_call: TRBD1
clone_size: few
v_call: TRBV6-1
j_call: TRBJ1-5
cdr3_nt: TGTGCCAGCAGCGAAACAGGGGACCAGCCCCAGCATTTT
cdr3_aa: CASSETGDQPQHF

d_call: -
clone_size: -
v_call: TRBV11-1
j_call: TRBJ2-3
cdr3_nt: TGTGCCAGCAGCCCCAGGGAACGCACAGATACGCAGTATTTT
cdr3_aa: CASSPRERTDTQYF

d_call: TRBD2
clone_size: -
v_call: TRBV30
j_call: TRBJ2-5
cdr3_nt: TGTGCCTGGAGCGAGGGACTAGCAACCCAGTACTTC
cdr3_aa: CAWSEGLATQYF

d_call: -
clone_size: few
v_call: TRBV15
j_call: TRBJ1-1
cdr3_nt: TGTGCCACCAGCAGAGACCAGCAGGAAGCTTTCTTT
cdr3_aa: CATSRDQQEAFF

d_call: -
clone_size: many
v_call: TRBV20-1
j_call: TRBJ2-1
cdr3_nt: TGCAGTGCCGGTGGGGCGGTTGGGCAGTTCTTC
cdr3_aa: CSAGGAVGQFF

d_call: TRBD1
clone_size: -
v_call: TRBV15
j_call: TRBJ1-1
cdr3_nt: TGTGCCACCAGCAAAGCTCTAGGTACAGGGGGCTTGGGAAACACTGAAGCTTTCTTT
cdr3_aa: CATSKALGTGGLGNTEAFF

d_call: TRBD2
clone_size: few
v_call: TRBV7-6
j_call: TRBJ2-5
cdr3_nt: TGTGCCAGCAGCTTTGGACTAGACCAAGAGACCCAGTACTTC
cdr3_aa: CASSFGLDQETQYF

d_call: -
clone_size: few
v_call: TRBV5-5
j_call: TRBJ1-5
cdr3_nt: TGTGCCAGCAGTTCCATGGCCGGTAATCAGCCCCAGCATTTT
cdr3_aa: CASSSMAGNQPQHF

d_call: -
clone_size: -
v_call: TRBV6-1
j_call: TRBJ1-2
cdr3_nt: TGTGCCAGCAGTGAACAGCCTAACTATGGCTACACCTTC
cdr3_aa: CASSEQPNYGYTF

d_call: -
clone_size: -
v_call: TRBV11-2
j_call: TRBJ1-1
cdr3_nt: TGTGCCAGCAGCTTTGCGCTAAAAGGTGGGGACACTGAAGCTTTCTTT
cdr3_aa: CASSFALKGGDTEAFF

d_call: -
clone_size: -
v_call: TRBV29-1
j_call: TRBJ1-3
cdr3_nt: TGCAGCGTTGGGGGAGAACTTAACTCTGGAAACACCATATATTTT
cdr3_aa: CSVGGELNSGNTIYF

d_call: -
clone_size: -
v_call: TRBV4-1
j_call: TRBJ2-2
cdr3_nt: TGCGCCAGCAGCCAAGATAGTGCTCGTGTGGAGCTGTTTTTT
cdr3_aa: CASSQDSARVELFF

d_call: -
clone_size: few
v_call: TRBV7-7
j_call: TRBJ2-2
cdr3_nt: TGTGCCAGCAGCTTAGCGGCGGGCGGGGAGCTGTTTTTT
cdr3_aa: CASSLAAGGELFF

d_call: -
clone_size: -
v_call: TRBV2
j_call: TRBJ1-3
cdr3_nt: TGTGCCAGCAGTGTAATCCCCAGCTCTGGAAACACCATATATTTT
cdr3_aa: CASSVIPSSGNTIYF

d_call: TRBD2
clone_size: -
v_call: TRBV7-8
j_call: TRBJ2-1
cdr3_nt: TGTGCCAGCAGCTATAGACGGGAGGGTTACAATGAGCAGTTCTTC
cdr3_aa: CASSYRREGYNEQFF

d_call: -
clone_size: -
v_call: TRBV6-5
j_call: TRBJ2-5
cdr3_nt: TGTGCCAGCAGGAGGGCCGGGATGGAGACCCAGTACTTC
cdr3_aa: CASRRAGMETQYF

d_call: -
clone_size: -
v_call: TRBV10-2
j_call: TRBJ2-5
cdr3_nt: TGCGCCAGCTGGGTTTCCGGGACTGAGACCCAGTACTTC
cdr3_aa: CASWVSGTETQYF

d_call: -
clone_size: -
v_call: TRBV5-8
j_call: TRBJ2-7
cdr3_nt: TGTGCCAGCAGTTCAGGGGATCCCCACTCCTACGAGCAGTACTTC
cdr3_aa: CASSSGDPHSYEQYF

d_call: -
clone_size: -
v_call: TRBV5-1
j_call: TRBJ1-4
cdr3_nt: TGCGCCAGCAGCCTTCATCACTCCGACAAACTGTTTTTT
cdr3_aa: CASSLHHSDKLFF

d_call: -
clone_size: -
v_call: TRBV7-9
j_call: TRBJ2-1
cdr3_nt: TGTGCCAGCAGCTTCCCTCAAGTCCATGAGCAGTTCTTC
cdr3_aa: CASSFPQVHEQFF

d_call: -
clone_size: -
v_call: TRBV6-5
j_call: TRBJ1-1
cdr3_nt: TGTGCCAGCAGTTACGGGGGCTCCTGGGCGGTAACTGAAGCTTTCTTT
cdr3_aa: CASSYGGSWAVTEAFF

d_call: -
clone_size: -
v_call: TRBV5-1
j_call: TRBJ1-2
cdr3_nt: TGCGCCAGCAGCTTGGATGGGGGAGGAGGCTACACCTTC
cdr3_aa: CASSLDGGGGYTF

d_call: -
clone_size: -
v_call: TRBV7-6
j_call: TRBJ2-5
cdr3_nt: TGTGCCAGCAGCCTCGGCCGCCCGGGAGAGACCCAGTACTTC
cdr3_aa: CASSLGRPGETQYF

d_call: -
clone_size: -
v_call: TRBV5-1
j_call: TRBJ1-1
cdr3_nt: TGCGCCAGCAGCTTGGTAGTGTCAGGTGAAGCTTTCTTT
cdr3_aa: CASSLVVSGEAFF

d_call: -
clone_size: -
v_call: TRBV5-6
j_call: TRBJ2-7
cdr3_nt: TGTGCCACCCTAAGGAGGGGGCGATCCTACGAGCAGTACTTC
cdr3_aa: CATLRRGRSYEQYF

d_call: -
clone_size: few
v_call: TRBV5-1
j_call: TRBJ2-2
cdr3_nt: TGCGCCAGCAGCTTGGGGGCCTCGCGGAGGGGAGGATACGGGGAGCTGTTTTTT
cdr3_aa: CASSLGASRRGGYGELFF

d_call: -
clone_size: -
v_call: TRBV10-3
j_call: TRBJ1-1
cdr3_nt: TGTGCCATCAGTGCTAGTGGTGGTGAGATGGCTTTCTTT
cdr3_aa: CAISASGGEMAFF

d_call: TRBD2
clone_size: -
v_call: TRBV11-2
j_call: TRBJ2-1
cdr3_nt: TGTGCCAGCAGCTTTCGCGGGGGAAACAATGAGCAGTTCTTC
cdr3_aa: CASSFRGGNNEQFF

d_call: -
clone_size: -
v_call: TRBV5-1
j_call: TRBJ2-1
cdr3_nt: TGCGCCAGCAGCTTGCAGAAACTAGGTACCTATGAGCAGTTCTTC
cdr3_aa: CASSLQKLGTYEQFF

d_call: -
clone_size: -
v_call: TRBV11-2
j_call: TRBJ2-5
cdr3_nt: TGTGCCAGCAGCTCCCCGCTCGAGGAGACCCAGTACTTC
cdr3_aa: CASSSPLEETQYF

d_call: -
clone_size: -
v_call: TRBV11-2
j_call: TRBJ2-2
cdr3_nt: TGTGCCAGCAGCTCGGCGAGGTCAAAGACCGGGGAGCTGTTTTTT
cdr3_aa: CASSSARSKTGELFF

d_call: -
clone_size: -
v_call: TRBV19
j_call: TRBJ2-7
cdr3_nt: TGTGCCAGTAGTACCATTGTCGGGCGGTCCTACGAGCAGTACTTC
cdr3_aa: CASSTIVGRSYEQYF

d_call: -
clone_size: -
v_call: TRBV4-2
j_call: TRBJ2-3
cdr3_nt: TGTGCCAGCAGCCAAGTTAGCGCCACAGATACGCAGTATTTT
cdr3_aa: CASSQVSATDTQYF

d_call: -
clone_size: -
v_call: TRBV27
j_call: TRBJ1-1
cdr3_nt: TGTGCCAGCAGTTTTATTGTGGGAGGCACTGAAGCTTTCTTT
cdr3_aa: CASSFIVGGTEAFF

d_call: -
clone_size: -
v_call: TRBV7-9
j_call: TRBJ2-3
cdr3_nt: TGTGCCAGCACCGGGACTGTTACAGATACGCAGTATTTT
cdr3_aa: CASTGTVTDTQYF

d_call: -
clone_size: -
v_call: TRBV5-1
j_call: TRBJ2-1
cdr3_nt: TGCGCCAGCAGCGTCGGGAATGCCTACAATGAGCAGTTCTTC
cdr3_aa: CASSVGNAYNEQFF

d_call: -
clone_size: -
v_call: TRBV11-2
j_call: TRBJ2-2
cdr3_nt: TGTGCCAGCAGCCCTGAGGCGTGGAACACCGGGGAGCTGTTTTTT
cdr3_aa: CASSPEAWNTGELFF

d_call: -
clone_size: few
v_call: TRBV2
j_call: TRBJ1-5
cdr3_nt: TGTGCCAGCTTGGCAGGCATCGATCAGCCCCAGCATTTT
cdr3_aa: CASLAGIDQPQHF